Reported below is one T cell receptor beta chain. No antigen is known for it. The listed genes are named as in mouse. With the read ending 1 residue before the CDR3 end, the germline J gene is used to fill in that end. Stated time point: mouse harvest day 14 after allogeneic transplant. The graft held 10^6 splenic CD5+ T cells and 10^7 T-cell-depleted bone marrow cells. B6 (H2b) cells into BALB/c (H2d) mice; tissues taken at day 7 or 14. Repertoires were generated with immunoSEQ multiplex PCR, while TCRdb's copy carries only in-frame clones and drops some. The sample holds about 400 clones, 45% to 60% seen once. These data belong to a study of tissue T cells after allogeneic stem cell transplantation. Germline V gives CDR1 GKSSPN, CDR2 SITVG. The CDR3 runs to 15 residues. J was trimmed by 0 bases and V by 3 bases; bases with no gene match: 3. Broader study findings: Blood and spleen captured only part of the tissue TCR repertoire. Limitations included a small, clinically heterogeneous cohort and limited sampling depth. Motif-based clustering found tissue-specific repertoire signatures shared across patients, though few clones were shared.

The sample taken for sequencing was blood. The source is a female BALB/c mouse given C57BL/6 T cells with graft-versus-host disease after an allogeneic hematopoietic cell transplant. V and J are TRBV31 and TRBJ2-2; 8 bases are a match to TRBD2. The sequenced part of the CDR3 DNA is TGTGCCTGGAGGGACTGGGTGGCAAACACCGGGCAGCTCTAC. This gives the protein CAWRDWVANTGQLY. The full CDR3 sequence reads CAWRDWVANTGQLYF.